This T cell receptor (beta chain) was sequenced for a study of blood T cells in healthy people across ages. Study conclusions and caveats: From one million sequenced T cells, diversity estimates were lower bounds. What prevented conclusive comparison of naive and antigen-experienced cells was that PBMCs were unsorted. Correlation between TCR beta diversity and naive T cell percentage was strong.

Samples had at least 6 million PBMCs isolated from them. The germline V gene encodes CDR1 SGHTA and CDR2 FQGNSA. CDR3 length: 14 residues. Trimming removed 1 base from V and 4 bases from J, with 10 bases in between. Through a sample-barcoded 5' primer and a J-beta primer mix, a second PCR was run for roughly 7 to 12 cycles. TCRdb ran MiXCR on the 5' RACE reads and lists one entry per CDR3 protein. The sample records around 670,000 distinct CDR3 sequences, roughly 31% being singletons. This clonotype was observed at least ten times. The antigen is undetermined. The TCR sequence derives from a woman aged 80 or over in good health. The chain has TRBV7-2 and TRBJ1-2; maybe TRBD1 (5 bases). Sequences were obtained from blood. The CDR3 sequence: CASSLGAGAYGYTF. The CDR3 DNA sequence: TGTGCCAGCAGCTTAGGGGCCGGGGCCTATGGCTACACCTTC.